Listed here is a single TCR beta chain. Looked up from germline, CDR1 is PRHDT and CDR2 is FYEKMQ (reference sequence). V trimming: 4 bases; J trimming: 7 bases; junction bases outside the gene matches: 7. The CDR3 covers 14 residues. Methods used by the authors: Amplifying reference gene primers gave estimates of nucleated cell counts. The protocol was immunoSEQ multiplex PCR, while the TCRdb copy is restricted to in-frame clones and leaves out a portion. That table is the source of V, J and clone size, and D and trimming were worked out from the DNA. The repertoire holds some 72,000 clones, with around 86% as singletons. The data belong to a study of blood T cell repertoires in COVID-19. Whole-study context: T cells, B-cell-depleted T cells, or PBMCs supplied cDNA or gDNA.

The chain uses TRBV13 and TRBJ1-5, with TRBD1 matching over 7 bases. This receptor was identified in a man between 45 and 60 years old with active or convalescent COVID-19. The sequenced sample consisted of peripheral blood. The DNA for the CDR3 is TGTGCCAGCAGCTCAAACAGGGGAGGCCAGCCCCAGCATTTT. Translated: CASSSNRGGQPQHF.